What follows is one T cell receptor beta chain and its context. The target antigen is unknown. The V and J ends lost 6 bases and 6 bases respectively, with 12 bases between them. This CDR3 spans 12 amino acids. Germline V gene data show CDR1 as SNHLY and CDR2 as FYNNEI. This record comes from a study of cytomegalovirus exposure and HLA in healthy donors. Study-wide context: Within the Caucasian-associated ancestry cluster were 81% of the approximately 400 genotyped donors.

PCR primers comprised 60 Vbeta and 13 Jbeta primers. Profiling relied on immunoSEQ multiplex PCR, and the TCRdb table lists in-frame clones only, not all of them. The sample contains a few hundred thousand clones, roughly 80% of which appear only once. Points from the study as a whole: In a later analysis, V- and J-gene trimming of beta chains associated with a DCLRE1C missense variant, replicated independently. Productive status was seen about 87% or about 30% of the time for most TCR beta V segments in an earlier analysis. Sequencing depth across donors, presence/absence analyses assumed, was roughly uniform.

Source material: PBMCs. The receptor's source is a man aged 30 to 45 in good health and CMV-seronegative. The V gene is TRBV2, the J gene TRBJ2-7, with D unresolved. CDR3 bases: TGTGCCAGCAGCGTTTCTATCCCCGAGCAGTACTTC. Its translation is CASSVSIPEQYF.